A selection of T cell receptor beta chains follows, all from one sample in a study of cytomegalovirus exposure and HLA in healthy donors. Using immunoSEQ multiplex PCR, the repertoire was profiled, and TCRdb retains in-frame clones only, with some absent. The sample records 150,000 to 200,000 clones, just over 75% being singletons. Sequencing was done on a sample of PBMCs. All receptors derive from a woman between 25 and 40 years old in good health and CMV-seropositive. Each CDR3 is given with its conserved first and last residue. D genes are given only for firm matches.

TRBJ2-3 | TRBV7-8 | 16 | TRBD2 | CASSVRLAGVTDTQYF
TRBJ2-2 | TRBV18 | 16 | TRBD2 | CASSPASGSNTGELFF
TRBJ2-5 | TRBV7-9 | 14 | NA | CASSLSGVAGSQYF
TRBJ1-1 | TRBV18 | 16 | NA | CASSPRALGADTEAFF
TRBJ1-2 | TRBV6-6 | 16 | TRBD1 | CASSYQDRLGIYGYTF
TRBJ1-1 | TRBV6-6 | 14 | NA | CASTAWRSNTEAFF
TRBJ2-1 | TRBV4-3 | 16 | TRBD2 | CASSQEREGSYNEQFF
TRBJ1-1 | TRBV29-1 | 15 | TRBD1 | CSVDKGTGVSTEAFF
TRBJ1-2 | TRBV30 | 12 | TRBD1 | CAWEGQAYGYTF
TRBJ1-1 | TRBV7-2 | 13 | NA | CASNPGGDTEAFF
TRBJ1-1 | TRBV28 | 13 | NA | CASISGGSTEAFF
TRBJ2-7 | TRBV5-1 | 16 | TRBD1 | CASSLAAPGQGPEQYF
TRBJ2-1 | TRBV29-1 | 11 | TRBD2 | CSAGLVNEQFF
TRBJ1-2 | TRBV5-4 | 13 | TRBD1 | CASSAPTGSGYTF
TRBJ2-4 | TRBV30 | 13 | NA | CAWSENSKNIQYF
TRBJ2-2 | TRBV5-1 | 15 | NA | CASSLAVGNTGELFF
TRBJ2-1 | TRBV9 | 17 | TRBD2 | CASSVGTGTSGFNGQFF
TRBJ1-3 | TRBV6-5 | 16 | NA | CASSYRGKGAGNTIYF
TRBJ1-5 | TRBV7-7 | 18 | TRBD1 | CASSPDRGRNGSNQPQHF
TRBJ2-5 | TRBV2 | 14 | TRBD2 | CASSVGGDQETQYF
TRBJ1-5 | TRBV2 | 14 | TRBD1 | CASSARTGDQPQHF
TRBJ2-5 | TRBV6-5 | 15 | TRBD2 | CASSRISGGAETQYF
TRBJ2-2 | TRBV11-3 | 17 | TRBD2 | CASSSGTSGGNTGELFF
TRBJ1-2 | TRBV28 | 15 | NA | CASSFDARANYGYTF
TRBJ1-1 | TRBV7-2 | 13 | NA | CASSLQMYTEAFF